The 8 T cell receptor beta chains below all came from one sample that was sequenced in a study of CD8 T cells in ankylosing spondylitis. Study observations and caveats: A TCR beta motif of several highly homologous variants seemed to mark ankylosing spondylitis blood.

One entry per CDR3 protein results from TCRdb running MiXCR on the 5' RACE reads. The table has some 840,000 distinct CDR3 sequences, approximately 12% seen once; the top ten hold 0.51%. The antigens of these receptors remain unknown. The sequenced sample consisted of blood, either unsorted or a sorted T cell fraction (not recorded which). Receptors originate from a male donor with ankylosing spondylitis.

This clonotype was seen a few times. The rearrangement uses TRBV4-1 and TRBJ2-1; 7 bases are a match to TRBD2. CDR1 is MGHRA and CDR2 is YSYEKL in the germline V gene. The J segment lost 0 bases and the V segment lost 4 bases, leaving 6 bases of the junction unmatched. This CDR3 region has 16 residues. The CDR3 region has the DNA TGCGCCAGCAGCCGGATGGGCGGGAGCTCCTACAATGAGCAGTTCTTC. Its translation: CASSRMGGSSYNEQFF.

This clonotype has more than one count but fewer than ten. This sequence joins TRBV5-6 and TRBJ1-2; TRBD1 matches at 7 bases. The V segment lost 2 bases and the J segment 4 bases; nucleotides outside the gene matches: 2. The CDR3 runs 13 residues. Germline V gene data show CDR1 as SGHDT and CDR2 as YYEEEE. The CDR3 reads CASSFDRAYGYTF. In nucleotides, the CDR3 is TGTGCCAGCAGCTTCGACAGGGCCTATGGCTACACCTTC.

In this sample, this clonotype turned up a few times. The chain has TRBV6-2 or TRBV6-3 and TRBJ2-5; 9 nucleotides match TRBD2. The CDR3 runs 14 residues. V trimming: 7 bases; J trimming: 3 bases; junction bases outside the gene matches: 6. Looked up from germline, CDR1 is MNHEY and CDR2 is SVGEGT. CDR3 protein: CASKARLAEETQYF. DNA for the CDR3: TGTGCCAGCAAGGCCCGACTAGCGGAAGAGACCCAGTACTTC.

This clonotype was seen a handful of times. The rearrangement uses TRBV3-1 and TRBJ1-3; TRBD1 matches at 7 bases. Trimming took 7 bases from V and 2 from J; bases not matched to a gene: 11. The germline V gene encodes CDR1 LGHDT and CDR2 YNNKEL (reference sequence). CDR3 length equals 16 residues. The chain's CDR3 is CASTRKEGAAGNTIYF. Written as DNA, the CDR3 is TGTGCCAGCACCCGAAAGGAGGGGGCGGCTGGAAACACCATATATTTT.

Only a few counts were recorded for this clonotype. The chain carries TRBV20-1 and TRBJ1-5; a possible D gene is TRBD1 (5 bases). Trimming cost V 3 bases and J 5 bases, with 14 bases left between them. Germline CDR1 is DFQATT and CDR2 is SNEGSKA (reference sequence). The CDR3 spans 14 residues. The CDR3: CSASQGSEYQPQHF. As DNA, the CDR3 is TGCAGTGCTAGCCAGGGAAGTGAGTATCAGCCCCAGCATTTT.

Many counts were recorded for this clonotype. CDR3 in amino acids: CSASAYQETQYF. The CDR3 nucleotides read TGCAGTGCTAGTGCGTACCAAGAGACCCAGTACTTC. The chain is built from TRBV20-1 and TRBJ2-5; D is ambiguous. The V gene lost 3 bases and the J gene lost 0 bases, with 5 bases spanning the gap. CDR1 and CDR2 (germline): DFQATT, SNEGSKA (reference sequence). The CDR3 runs to 12 residues.

Many counts were recorded for this clonotype. The chain is built from TRBV20-1 and TRBJ2-3; no reliable D call. CDR1 is DFQATT, CDR2 SNEGSKA, per germline (reference sequence). This CDR3 is 11 amino acids long. The V gene lost 3 bases and the J gene lost 3 bases, with 4 bases spanning the gap. In nucleotides, the CDR3 is TGCAGTGCTAGTGAAACAGATACGCAGTATTTT. This translates into CSASETDTQYF.

The chain has TRBV18 and TRBJ2-2; D is perhaps TRBD1 (5 bases). The germline gives CDR1 KGHSH, CDR2 LQKENI. V lost 3 bases and J lost 4, with 9 bases in between. The CDR3 is made up of 14 amino acids. Written as DNA, the CDR3 is TGTGCCAGCTCACCTGACAGACGCACCGGGGAGCTGTTTTTT. Protein product: CASSPDRRTGELFF.